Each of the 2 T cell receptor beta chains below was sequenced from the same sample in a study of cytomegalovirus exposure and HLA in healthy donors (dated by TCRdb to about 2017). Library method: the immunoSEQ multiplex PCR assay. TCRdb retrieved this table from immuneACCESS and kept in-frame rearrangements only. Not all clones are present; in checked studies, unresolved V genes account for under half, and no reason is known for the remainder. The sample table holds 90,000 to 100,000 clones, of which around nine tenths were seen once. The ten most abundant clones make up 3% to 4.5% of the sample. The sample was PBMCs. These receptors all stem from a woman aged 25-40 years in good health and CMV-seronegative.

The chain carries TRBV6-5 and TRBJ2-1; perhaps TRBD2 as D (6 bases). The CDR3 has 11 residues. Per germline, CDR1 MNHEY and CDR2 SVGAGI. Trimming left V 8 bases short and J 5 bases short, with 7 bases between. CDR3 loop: CASRGNNEQFF. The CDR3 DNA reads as TGTGCCAGCCGGGGGAACAATGAGCAGTTCTTC.

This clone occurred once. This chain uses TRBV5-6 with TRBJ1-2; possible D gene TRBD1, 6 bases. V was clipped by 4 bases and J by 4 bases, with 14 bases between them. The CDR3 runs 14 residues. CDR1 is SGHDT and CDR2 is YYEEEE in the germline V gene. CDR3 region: CASSLSQGTYGYTF. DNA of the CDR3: TGTGCCAGCAGCCTATCCCAGGGGACCTATGGCTACACCTTC.